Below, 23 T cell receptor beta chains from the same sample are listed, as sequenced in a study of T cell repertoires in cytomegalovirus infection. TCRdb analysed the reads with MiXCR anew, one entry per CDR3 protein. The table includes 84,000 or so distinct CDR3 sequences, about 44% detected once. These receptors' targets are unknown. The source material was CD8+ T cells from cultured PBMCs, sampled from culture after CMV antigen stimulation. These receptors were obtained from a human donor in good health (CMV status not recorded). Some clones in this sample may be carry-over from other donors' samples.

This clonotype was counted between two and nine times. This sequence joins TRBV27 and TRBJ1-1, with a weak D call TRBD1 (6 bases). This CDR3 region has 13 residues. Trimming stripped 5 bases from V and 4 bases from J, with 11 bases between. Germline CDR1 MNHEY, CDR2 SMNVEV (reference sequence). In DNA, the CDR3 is TGTGCCAGCAGTGGGGGGGGGCTCACTGAAGCTTTCTTT. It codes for CASSGGGLTEAFF.

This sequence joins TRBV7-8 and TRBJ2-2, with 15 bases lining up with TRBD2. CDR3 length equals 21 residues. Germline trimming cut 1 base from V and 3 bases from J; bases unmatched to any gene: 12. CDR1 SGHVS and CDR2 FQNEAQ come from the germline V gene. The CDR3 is CASSLEGGGLAGGGYTGELFF. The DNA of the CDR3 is TGTGCCAGCAGCTTAGAGGGGGGGGGACTAGCGGGAGGAGGCTACACCGGGGAGCTGTTTTTT.

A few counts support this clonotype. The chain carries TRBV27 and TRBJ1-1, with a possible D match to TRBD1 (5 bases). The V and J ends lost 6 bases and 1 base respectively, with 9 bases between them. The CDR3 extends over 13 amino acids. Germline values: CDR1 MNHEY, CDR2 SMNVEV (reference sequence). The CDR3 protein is CASRPGPNTEAFF. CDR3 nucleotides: TGTGCCAGCAGGCCGGGACCGAACACTGAAGCTTTCTTT.

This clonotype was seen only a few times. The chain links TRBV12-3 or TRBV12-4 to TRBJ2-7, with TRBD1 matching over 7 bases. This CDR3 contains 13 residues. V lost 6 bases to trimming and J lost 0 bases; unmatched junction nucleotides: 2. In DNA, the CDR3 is TGTGCCAGCAGGACAGGGAACTCCTACGAGCAGTACTTC. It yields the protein CASRTGNSYEQYF.

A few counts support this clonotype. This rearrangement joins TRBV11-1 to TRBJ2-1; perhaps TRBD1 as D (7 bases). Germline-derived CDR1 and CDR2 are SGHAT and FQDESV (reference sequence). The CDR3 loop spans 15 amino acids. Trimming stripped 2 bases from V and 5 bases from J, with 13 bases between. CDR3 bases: TGTGCCAGCAGCTTATTCCAGGGGGGTCACAATGAGCAGTTCTTC. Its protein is CASSLFQGGHNEQFF.

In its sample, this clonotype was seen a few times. CDR3 region: CASSRGQGLDNEQFF. CDR3 in DNA: TGTGCCAGCAGCCGGGGACAGGGTCTGGACAATGAGCAGTTCTTC. The chain joins TRBV7-9 to TRBJ2-1; 9 bases are shared with TRBD1. Germline CDR1 and CDR2: SEHNR and FQNEAQ (reference sequence). V was pared by 5 bases and J by 5 bases, with 7 bases of the junction left unmatched. The CDR3 sequence is 15 residues long.

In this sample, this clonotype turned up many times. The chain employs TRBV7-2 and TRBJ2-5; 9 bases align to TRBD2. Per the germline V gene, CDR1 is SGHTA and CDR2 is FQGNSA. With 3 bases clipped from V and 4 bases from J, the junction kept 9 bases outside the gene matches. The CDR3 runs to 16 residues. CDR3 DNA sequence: TGTGCCAGCAGCTTGCTGGCTAGCGGGATGATAGAGACCCAGTACTTC. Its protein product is CASSLLASGMIETQYF.

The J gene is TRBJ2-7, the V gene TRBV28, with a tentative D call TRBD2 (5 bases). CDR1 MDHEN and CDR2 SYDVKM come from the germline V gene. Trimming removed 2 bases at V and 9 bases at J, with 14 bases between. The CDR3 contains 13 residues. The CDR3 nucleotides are TGTGCCAGCAGTTTACGAGGGATAGAAGGGCAGTACTTC. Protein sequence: CASSLRGIEGQYF.

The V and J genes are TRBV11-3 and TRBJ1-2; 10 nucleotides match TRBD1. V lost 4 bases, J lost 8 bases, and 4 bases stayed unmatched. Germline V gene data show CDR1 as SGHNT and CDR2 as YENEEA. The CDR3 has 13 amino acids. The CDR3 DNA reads TGTGCCAGCAGCTACGGGACAGGGGAAGGCTACACCTTC. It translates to CASSYGTGEGYTF.

CDR3 nucleotide sequence: TGTGCCAGCAGCCAAGATAGGACGTTATATGGCTACACCTTC. Translation gives CASSQDRTLYGYTF. This rearrangement joins TRBV14 to TRBJ1-2; D remains unclear. Germline assignment: CDR1 SGHDN and CDR2 FVKESK. Trimming took off 0 bases at V and 5 bases at J, with 10 bases between the two ends. This CDR3 is 14 amino acids long.

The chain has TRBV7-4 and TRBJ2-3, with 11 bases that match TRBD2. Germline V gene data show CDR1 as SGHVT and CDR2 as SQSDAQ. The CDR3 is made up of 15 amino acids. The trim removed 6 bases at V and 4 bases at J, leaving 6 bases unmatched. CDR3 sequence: CASRRTSGGADTQYF. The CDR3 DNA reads TGTGCCAGCAGACGAACTAGCGGGGGCGCAGATACGCAGTATTTT.

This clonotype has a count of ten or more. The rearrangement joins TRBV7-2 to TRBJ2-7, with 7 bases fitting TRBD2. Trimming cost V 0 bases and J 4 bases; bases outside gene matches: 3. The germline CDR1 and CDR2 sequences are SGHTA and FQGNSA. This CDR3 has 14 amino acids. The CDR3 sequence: CASSLAGGSYEQYF. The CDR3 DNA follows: TGTGCCAGCAGCTTAGCGGGAGGGTCGTACGAGCAGTACTTC.

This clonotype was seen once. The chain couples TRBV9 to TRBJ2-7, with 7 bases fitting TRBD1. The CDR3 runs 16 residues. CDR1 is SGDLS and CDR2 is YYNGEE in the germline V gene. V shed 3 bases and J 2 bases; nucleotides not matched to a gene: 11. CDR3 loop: CASSAPRTGNPYEQYF. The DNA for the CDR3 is TGTGCCAGCAGCGCTCCACGGACAGGCAACCCCTACGAGCAGTACTTC.

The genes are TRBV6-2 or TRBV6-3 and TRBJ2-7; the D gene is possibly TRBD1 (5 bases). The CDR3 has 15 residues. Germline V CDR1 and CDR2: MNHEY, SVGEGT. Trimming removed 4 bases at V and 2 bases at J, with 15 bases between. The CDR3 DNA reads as TGTGCCAGCAGTTTTTCAGGGTCCTCCGCCTACGAGCAGTACTTC. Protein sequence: CASSFSGSSAYEQYF.

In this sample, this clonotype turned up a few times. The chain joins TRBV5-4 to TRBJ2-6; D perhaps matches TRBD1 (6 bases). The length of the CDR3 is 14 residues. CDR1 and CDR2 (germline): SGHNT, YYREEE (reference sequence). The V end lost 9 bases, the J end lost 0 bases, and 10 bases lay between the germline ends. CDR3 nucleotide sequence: TGTGCCATTTCGGACAGCTCTGGGGCCAACGTCCTGACTTTC. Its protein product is CAISDSSGANVLTF.

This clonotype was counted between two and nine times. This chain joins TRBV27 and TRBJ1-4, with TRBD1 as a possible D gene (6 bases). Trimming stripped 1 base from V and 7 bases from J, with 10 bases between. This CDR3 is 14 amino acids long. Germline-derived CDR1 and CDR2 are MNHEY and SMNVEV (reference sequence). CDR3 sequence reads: CASSLFRGGEKLFF. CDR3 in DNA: TGTGCCAGCAGTTTATTCAGGGGCGGTGAAAAACTGTTTTTT.

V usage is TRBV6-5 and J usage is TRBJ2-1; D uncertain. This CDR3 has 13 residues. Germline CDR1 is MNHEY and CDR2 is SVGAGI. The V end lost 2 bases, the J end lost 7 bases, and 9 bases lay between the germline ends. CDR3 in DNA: TGTGCCAGCAGTTACCGCGACCAAAATGAGCAGTTCTTC. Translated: CASSYRDQNEQFF.

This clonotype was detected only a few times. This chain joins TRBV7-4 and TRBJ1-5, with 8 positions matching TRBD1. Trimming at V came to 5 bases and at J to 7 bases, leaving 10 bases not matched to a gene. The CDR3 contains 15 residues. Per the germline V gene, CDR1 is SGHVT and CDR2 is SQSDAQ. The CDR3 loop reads CASSPGTGGPQPQHF. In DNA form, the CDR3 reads TGTGCCAGCAGCCCCGGGACAGGAGGCCCACAGCCCCAGCATTTT.

The CDR3 bases are TGTGCCAGCAGCTTAAGCTACACGAACACTGAAGCTTTCTTT. This codes for CASSLSYTNTEAFF. The chain couples TRBV11-2 to TRBJ1-1; D unresolved. Trimming took off 2 bases at V and 1 base at J, with 8 bases between the two ends. The CDR3 contains 14 residues. Germline V gene sequence: CDR1 SGHAT, CDR2 FQNNGV.

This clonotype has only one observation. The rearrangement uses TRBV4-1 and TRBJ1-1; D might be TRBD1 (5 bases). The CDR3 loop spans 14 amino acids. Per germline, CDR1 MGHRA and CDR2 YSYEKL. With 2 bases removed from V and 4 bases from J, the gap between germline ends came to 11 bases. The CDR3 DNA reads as TGCGCCAGCAGCCAATCGGGGGAGACCACTGAAGCTTTCTTT. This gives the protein CASSQSGETTEAFF.

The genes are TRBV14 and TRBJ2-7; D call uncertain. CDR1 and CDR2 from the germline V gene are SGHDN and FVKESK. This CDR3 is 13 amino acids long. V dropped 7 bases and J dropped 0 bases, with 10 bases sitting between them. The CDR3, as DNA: TGTGCCAGCAAGGCCCAGGACTCCTACGAGCAGTACTTC. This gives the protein CASKAQDSYEQYF.

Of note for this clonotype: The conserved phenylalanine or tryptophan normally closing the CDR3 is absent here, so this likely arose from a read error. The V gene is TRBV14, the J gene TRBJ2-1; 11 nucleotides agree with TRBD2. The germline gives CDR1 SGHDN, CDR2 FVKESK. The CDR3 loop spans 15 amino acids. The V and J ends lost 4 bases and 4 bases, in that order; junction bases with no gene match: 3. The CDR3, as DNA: TGTGCCAGCAGCCCATTAGCGGGGGGGTACAATGAGCAGTTCCTC. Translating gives CASSPLAGGYNEQFL.

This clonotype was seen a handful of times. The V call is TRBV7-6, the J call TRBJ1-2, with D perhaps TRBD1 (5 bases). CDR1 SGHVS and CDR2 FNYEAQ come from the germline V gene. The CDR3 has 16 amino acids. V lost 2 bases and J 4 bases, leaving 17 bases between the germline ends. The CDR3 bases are TGTGCCAGCAGCTTAAACCCGACAGTTAACACCTATGGCTACACCTTC. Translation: CASSLNPTVNTYGYTF.